The entry below describes one TCR beta chain. The data originate from a study of blood T cell repertoires in COVID-19. Study-wide context: Nucleic acid was either cDNA or gDNA, and it came from T cells, B-cell-depleted T cells, or PBMCs.

The CDR3 runs 12 residues. The ends were cut back, 3 bases at V and 2 bases at J, with 4 bases in the middle. Per the germline V gene, CDR1 is SGHTA and CDR2 is FQGNSA. The age range of participants was 18 to 89 years, with residence in about 25 US areas. As originally analysed: Reference gene primer amplification gave nucleated cell count estimates. Only in-frame clones appear in the TCRdb table, and some are missing; sequencing was by immunoSEQ multiplex PCR. V, J and clone size are those of that table, while D and trimming were read from the DNA. The sample lists 150,000 or so clones, about 85% occurring once.

This receptor was identified in a woman between 35 and 50 years old with acute COVID-19. The specimen was PBMCs or T cells enriched from blood (not recorded which). The chain recombines TRBV7-2 with TRBJ1-2; D not certain. The CDR3 sequence: CASSFRNYGYTF. For the CDR3, the DNA is TGTGCCAGCAGCTTTAGAAACTATGGCTACACCTTC.